This T cell receptor (beta chain) stems from a study of CD8 T cells in Susac syndrome. Trimming took 3 bases from V and 2 from J; bases not matched to a gene: 19. Looked up from germline, CDR1 is MGHRA and CDR2 is YSYEKL. This CDR3 is 21 amino acids long. It was with random hexamers that about 0.45 to 1 ug RNA was reverse transcribed. The CDR3 of TCR beta was amplified by immunoSEQ multiplex PCR across 54 Vbeta and 13 Jbeta. One entry per CDR3 protein, called by TCRdb with MiXCR from the immunoSEQ multiplex PCR reads. The repertoire holds about 440,000 distinct CDR3 sequences, with approximately 85% as singletons. The multiple sclerosis controls were treatment-naive patients affected by stable or active relapsing-remitting disease. FACS enriched CD8+ TEMRA cells, while bulk CD8+ and CD4+ were negatively isolated.

The clonotype originates from a human donor with multiple sclerosis. The chain is built from TRBV4-1 and TRBJ2-6; 7 bases are shared with TRBD1. Sequences were obtained from CD8+ T cells from PBMCs. The CDR3 protein is CASSHPSPTRQGLAGANVLTF. The CDR3 coding sequence is TGCGCCAGCAGCCACCCCAGCCCAACACGACAGGGCCTTGCTGGGGCCAACGTCCTGACTTTC.